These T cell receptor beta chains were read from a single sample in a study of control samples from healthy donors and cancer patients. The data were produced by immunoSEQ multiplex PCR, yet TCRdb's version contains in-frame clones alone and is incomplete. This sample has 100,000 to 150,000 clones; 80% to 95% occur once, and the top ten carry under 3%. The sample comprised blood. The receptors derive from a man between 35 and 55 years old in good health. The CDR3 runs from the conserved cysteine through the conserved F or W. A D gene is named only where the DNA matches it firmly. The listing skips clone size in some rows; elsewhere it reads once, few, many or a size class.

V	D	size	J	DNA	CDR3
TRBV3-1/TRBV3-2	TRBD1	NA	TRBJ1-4	TGTGCCAGCAGCCACTGGGACAGGCGTAATGAAAAACTGTTTTTT	CASSHWDRRNEKLFF
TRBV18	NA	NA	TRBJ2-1	TGTGCCAGCTCACCGTTAACTCCGCCTCACAATGAGCAGTTCTTC	CASSPLTPPHNEQFF
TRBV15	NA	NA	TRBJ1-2	TGTGCCACCAGCGTCCCCGGGACCCCCGATGCTGGCTACACCTTC	CATSVPGTPDAGYTF
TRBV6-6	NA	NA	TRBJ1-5	TGTGCCAGCACCTTCGGCGGGGGCAAAGGTCAGCCCCAGCATTTT	CASTFGGGKGQPQHF
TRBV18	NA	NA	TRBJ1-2	TGTGCCAGCTTAACCACTGTCAGGGGAGGTGGCTACACCTTC	CASLTTVRGGGYTF
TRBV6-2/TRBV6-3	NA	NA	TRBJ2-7	TGTGCCAGCAGTAGGGGTTTCGAGCAGTACTTC	CASSRGFEQYF
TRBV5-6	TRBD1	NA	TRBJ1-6	TGTGCCAGCAGCTTGGACGACAGGGGATCACCCCTCCACTTT	CASSLDDRGSPLHF
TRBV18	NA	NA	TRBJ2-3	TGTGCCAGCTCACCGTATAACACAGATACGCAGTATTTT	CASSPYNTDTQYF
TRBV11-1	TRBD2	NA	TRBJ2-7	TGTGCCAGCAGTAGGCGGGGGGGCTACCACGAGCAGTACTTC	CASSRRGGYHEQYF
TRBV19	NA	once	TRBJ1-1	TGTGCCAGTACCTATCTCGTACAGCGGGGTCCGGGACTCATGAACACTGAAGCTTTCTTT	CASTYLVQRGPGLMNTEAFF
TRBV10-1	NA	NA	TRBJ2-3	TGCGCCAGCAGTGAGCCACCGTTGGATACGCAGTATTTT	CASSEPPLDTQYF
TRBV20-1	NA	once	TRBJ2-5	TGCAGTGCCATGGGAGAGACCCAGTACTTC	CSAMGETQYF
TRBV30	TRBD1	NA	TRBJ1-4	TGTGCCTGGGGACAGGGGCCTAATGAAAAACTGTTTTTT	CAWGQGPNEKLFF